The T cell receptor beta chain under discussion was sequenced for a study of control samples from healthy donors and cancer patients. CDR1 and CDR2 (germline): LNHDA, SQIVND (reference sequence). The CDR3 spans 16 residues. V shed 6 bases, J shed 0 bases, and the junction held 10 bases outside the gene matches. Some clones are missing from TCRdb's copy, which holds only in-frame ones; the method was immunoSEQ multiplex PCR. The profile covers approximately 190,000 clones, with 91% appearing a single time and less than 2% taken by the ten largest. This sequence joins TRBV19 and TRBJ1-2; 7 positions agree with TRBD1. This receptor was taken from a man younger than 45 in good health. Sequencing was carried out using blood. The chain's CDR3 is CASRSGQARANYGYTF. The CDR3 region has the DNA TGTGCCAGTAGATCCGGACAGGCGCGAGCTAACTATGGCTACACCTTC.